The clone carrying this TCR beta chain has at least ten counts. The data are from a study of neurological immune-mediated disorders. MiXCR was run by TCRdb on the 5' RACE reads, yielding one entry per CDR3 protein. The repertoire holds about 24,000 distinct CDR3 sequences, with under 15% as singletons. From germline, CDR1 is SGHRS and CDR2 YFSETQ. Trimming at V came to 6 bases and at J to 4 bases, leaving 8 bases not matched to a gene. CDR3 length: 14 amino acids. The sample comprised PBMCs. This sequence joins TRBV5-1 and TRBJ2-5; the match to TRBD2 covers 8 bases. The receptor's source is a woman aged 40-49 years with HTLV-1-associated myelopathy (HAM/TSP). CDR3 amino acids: CASTGGAGRETQYF. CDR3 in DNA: TGCGCCAGCACCGGGGGGGCCGGGCGAGAGACCCAGTACTTC.